This T cell receptor beta chain emerged from a study of multiple sclerosis patients with progressive multifocal leukoencephalopathy. Sample time point: time of PML onset. PML in natalizumab-treated patients developed after between about 15 and 60 months of natalizumab therapy. T3 refers to blood collected at the onset of PML. The germline CDR1 and CDR2 sequences are SGHRS and YFSETQ. Between the trimmed V and J ends, which lost 0 bases and 6 bases, there was a span of 19 bases. This CDR3 comprises 17 residues. Every PCR reaction included synthetic inline CDR3 controls for all V-J pairings. The protocol was immunoSEQ multiplex PCR, while the TCRdb copy is restricted to in-frame clones and leaves out a portion. Found here are fewer than 35,000 clones, 87% of them singletons; the top ten hold more than 3%.

The chain joins TRBV5-1 to TRBJ2-4; D perhaps matches TRBD1 (6 bases). The sample consisted of PBMCs, taken from a patient treated with natalizumab. This TCR came from a human donor with progressive multifocal leukoencephalopathy. CDR3 nucleotides: TGCGCCAGCAGCTTGGACCTAAACAGGGAATTGGGAAACATTCAGTACTTC. Its translation is CASSLDLNRELGNIQYF.